Reported below is one TCR beta chain. What this receptor recognizes is not known. Base-call qualities are not available, and no considerably larger clone is one nucleotide away. The sample's time point label is to be understood as: baseline before first vaccination. The meaning of the sample's treatment or condition label: meningococcal conjugate vaccine given as trial control. Vaccinee samples came from UK trials COV001 and COV002, including a single-blind randomized controlled phase 2/3 trial of AZD1222 (ChAdOx1 nCoV-19) in healthy adults. Trial participant PBMC samples were collected at day 0 and day 28 after the second dose for TCRbeta chain sequencing. This specimen belongs to a study of T cell responses to AZD1222 COVID-19 vaccine (dated by TCRdb to 2020 to 2023). A note on the overall study: A total of 233 trial participants underwent TCR sequencing, of whom some 210 received two doses of AZD1222 and some 26 received two doses of the MenACWY control vaccine. Trial participants were enrolled by age into 18-55, 56-69 and 70-plus year subgroups, with around 140, 26 and 57 TCR-sequenced participants respectively. Overall study outcomes, separate from this receptor: Most participants were white British and females outnumbered males, and the authors suggested that clonal diversity may have been underestimated. The 56-69-year group was small, and its depth increase did not reach significance, likely because of low power. Because no day 14 peak-response samples were available, the repertoires could be characterized only after the peak T cell response. The vaccine-associated CD4 TCRs covered the entire spike protein, and the dominant responses fell in regions 160-218 and 743-854. Reportedly, almost half of the unique spike-specific TCRs recognized epitopes lying outside the regions that are mutated in the B.1.351 and B.1.1.7 variants. After two AZD1222 doses, spike-specific TCR breadth and depth were significantly higher than at day 0 and than in MenACWY recipients. Conclusions about previously exposed vaccinees are limited, since just five or six AZD1222 recipients were seropositive for SARS-CoV-2 at baseline.

The CDR3 regions of human TCRbeta chains were analyzed by immunosequencing. Per the authors' processing: Repertoire TCRs were checked for matches against a reference library of SARS-CoV-2-specific TCRs that had been generated using the MIRA antigen-specificity platform. Breadth was defined as the fraction of unique TCRs that were SARS-CoV-2-associated. Depth was defined as the fraction of total T cells that were SARS-CoV-2-associated. Using the MIRA data, every spike-specific TCR was mapped to the spike region that the TCR reacted to and assigned to either a CD4 or a CD8 class. Log10-transformed breadth and depth values were compared by one-way ANOVA with Sidak's multiple comparisons tests. Entries here come from immuneACCESS through TCRdb and include only in-frame sequences with V and J called. Some clones fail to appear in such tables; in the studies checked, an unresolved V gene covers under half of the shortfall, and the cause of the remainder is unknown. V and J calls and clone size are given by that table; D and trimming were obtained from the DNA. The sample table shows about 93,000 clones, and just under 90% are seen once. The ten largest clones represent 2.5% to 3% of the sample.

Including the terminal cysteine and phenylalanine, the CDR3 comprises 15 residues. The read is trimmed to its CDR3 DNA, 45 bases read in frame from base 1. The starting material was peripheral blood, obtained on day 0 of MenACWY control vaccination. This TCR was sampled from an adult in good health. The receptor chain draws on TRBV21-1 and TRBJ1-6; the table's D call, TRBD1, has no DNA check behind it. TRBV21-1 is labeled a pseudogene. The nucleotides read TGTGCCAGCGCGAAGGGGACAGGATATAATTCACCCCTCCACTTT. The resulting protein is CASAKGTGYNSPLHF.